Below are 8 T cell receptor beta chains sequenced from a single sample in a study of T cell changes during pregnancy in multiple sclerosis. Assay used: immunoSEQ multiplex PCR; TCRdb lists only in-frame clones, some missing. Of some 8,700 clones listed, more than 75% are singletons. Sequenced here: CD8+ T cells from peripheral blood mononuclear cells, sampled in the first trimester of pregnancy. These receptor sequences come from a female donor in good health, enrolled as a control in a pregnancy study.

CDR3 loop: CASSFTGEGQETQYF. DNA for the CDR3: TGTGCCAGCAGCTTCACGGGGGAGGGCCAAGAGACCCAGTACTTC. The chain uses TRBV7-3 and TRBJ2-5; 7 nucleotides line up with TRBD2. V gave up 3 bases and J gave up 1 base; unmatched junction bases: 5. The V gene's germline CDR1 is SGHTA and CDR2 FQGTGA. CDR3 size: 15 residues.

This sequence joins TRBV6-1 and TRBJ2-2; TRBD2 matches at 7 bases. The germline V gene has CDR1 MNHNS and CDR2 SASEGT. The length of the CDR3 is 13 residues. Trimming at V came to 8 bases and at J to 3 bases, leaving 3 bases not matched to a gene. CDR3 in amino acids: CASGGRDTGELFF. The CDR3 coding sequence is TGTGCCAGCGGGGGGAGGGACACCGGGGAGCTGTTTTTT.

The chain couples TRBV9 to TRBJ1-4; a weak D match, TRBD1 (5 bases). CDR3 length: 14 residues. Germline values: CDR1 SGDLS, CDR2 YYNGEE. Trimming pared 0 bases from V and 8 bases from J, leaving 11 bases between. Here the CDR3 DNA reads TGTGCCAGCAGCGTAGGAGGAGGGACCGAAAAACTGTTTTTT. Translation gives CASSVGGGTEKLFF.

This rearrangement joins TRBV2 to TRBJ1-5, with TRBD1 identical over 9 bases. The junction had 4 bases not matched to a gene; V was cut back by 6 bases and J by 4 bases. Germline V lookup: CDR1 SNHLY, CDR2 FYNNEI. The CDR3 has 14 residues. The CDR3 region is CASRVGQGNQPQHF. The CDR3 DNA reads TGTGCCAGCAGGGTGGGACAGGGTAATCAGCCCCAGCATTTT.

CDR3: CASSDSSTGELFF. As DNA, the CDR3 is TGTGCCAGCAGTGACTCTAGCACCGGGGAGCTGTTTTTT. The V call is TRBV6-4, the J call TRBJ2-2; no firm D call. Deletions cut 0 bases from V and 4 bases from J, with 3 bases between. The germline gives CDR1 MRHNA, CDR2 SNTAGT. The CDR3 spans 13 residues.

The chain links TRBV9 to TRBJ2-1; no clear D gene. Germline lookup yields CDR1 SGDLS and CDR2 YYNGEE. This CDR3 spans 11 amino acids. V was shortened by 3 bases and J by 10 bases, with 8 bases between the two germline ends. This CDR3 is CASSARNEQFF. The CDR3 region has the DNA TGTGCCAGCAGCGCCAGGAACGAGCAGTTCTTC. Combining the CDR3 with reference TRBV9 and TRBJ2-1 gives the whole variable domain DSGVTQTPKHLITATGQRVTLRCSPRSGDLSVYWYQQSLDQGLQFLIQYYNGEERAKGNILERFSAQQFPDLHSELNLSSLELGDSALYFCASSARNEQFFGPGTRLTVL.

CDR3 in DNA: TGTGCCAGCAGTGAAGGCGGGGGGGCCACAGATACGCAGTATTTT. This sequence encodes CASSEGGGATDTQYF. The chain combines TRBV6-1 with TRBJ2-3, with 9 positions matching TRBD2. The germline CDR1 and CDR2 sequences are MNHNS and SASEGT. V dropped 1 base and J dropped 2; count of bases not matched to a gene: 1. The CDR3 spans 15 residues.

The J gene is TRBJ2-7, the V gene TRBV4-1, with 9 bases fitting TRBD2. In germline, CDR1 is MGHRA, CDR2 YSYEKL. Trimming took 2 bases from V and 0 from J; bases not matched to a gene: 5. The CDR3 sequence is 16 residues long. The CDR3, as DNA: TGCGCCAGCAGCCAAATAGCGGGGGACCGCTCCTACGAGCAGTACTTC. Its protein product is CASSQIAGDRSYEQYF.